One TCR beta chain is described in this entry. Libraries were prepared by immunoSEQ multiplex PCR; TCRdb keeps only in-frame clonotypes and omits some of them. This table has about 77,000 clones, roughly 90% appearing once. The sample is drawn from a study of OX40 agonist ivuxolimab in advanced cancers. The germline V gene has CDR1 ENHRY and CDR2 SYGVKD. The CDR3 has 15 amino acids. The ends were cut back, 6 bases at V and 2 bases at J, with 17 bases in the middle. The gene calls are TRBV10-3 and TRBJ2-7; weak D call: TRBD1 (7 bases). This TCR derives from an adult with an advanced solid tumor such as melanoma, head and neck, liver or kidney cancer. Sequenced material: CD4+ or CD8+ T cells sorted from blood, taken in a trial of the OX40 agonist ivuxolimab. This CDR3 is CAISDQGGRAYEQYF. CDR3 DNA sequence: TGTGCCATCAGCGACCAGGGGGGAAGGGCCTACGAGCAGTACTTC.